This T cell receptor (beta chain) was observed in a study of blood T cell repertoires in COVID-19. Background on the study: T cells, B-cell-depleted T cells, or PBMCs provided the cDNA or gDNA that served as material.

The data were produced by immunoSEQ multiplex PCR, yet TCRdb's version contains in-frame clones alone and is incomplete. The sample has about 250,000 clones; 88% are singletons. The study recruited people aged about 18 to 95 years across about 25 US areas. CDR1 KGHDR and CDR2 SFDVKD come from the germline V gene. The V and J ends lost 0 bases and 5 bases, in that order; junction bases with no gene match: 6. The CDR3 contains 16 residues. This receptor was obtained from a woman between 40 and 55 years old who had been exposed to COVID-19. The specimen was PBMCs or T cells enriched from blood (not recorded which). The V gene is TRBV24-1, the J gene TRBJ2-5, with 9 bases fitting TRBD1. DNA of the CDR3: TGTGCCACCAGTGATTTGTTGGGGACAGGGAGGGAGACCCAGTACTTC. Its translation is CATSDLLGTGRETQYF.